Following are 29 T cell receptor beta chains from one sample sequenced in a study of blood T cell repertoires in COVID-19. Sequencing was performed with immunoSEQ multiplex PCR; in TCRdb, only in-frame clones are kept and a portion is missing. The data show 200,000 to 300,000 clones, with 70% to 90% seen just once and over 5.5% held by the top ten. Material for sequencing was peripheral blood. These receptors came from a woman in her fifties or sixties with active or convalescent COVID-19.

This chain links TRBV15 with TRBJ1-2; TRBD1 matches at 7 bases. Per the germline V gene, CDR1 is LNHNV and CDR2 is YYDKDF (reference sequence). This CDR3 spans 14 amino acids. V dropped 0 bases and J dropped 7; count of bases not matched to a gene: 5. CDR3 protein: CATSRDRAGGGYTF. As DNA, the CDR3 is TGTGCCACCAGCAGAGATCGGGCAGGGGGTGGCTACACCTTC.

This clone was seen a single time. The chain employs TRBV7-9 and TRBJ1-1; 8 nucleotides line up with TRBD1. CDR1 and CDR2 (germline): SEHNR, FQNEAQ (reference sequence). The trim removed 7 bases at V and 4 bases at J, leaving 8 bases unmatched. The CDR3 spans 14 residues. The DNA of the CDR3 is TGTGCCAGCACCCTTTCAGGGGGCGGCACTGAAGCTTTCTTT. It translates to CASTLSGGGTEAFF.

V gene TRBV19 combines with J gene TRBJ2-5; 10 nucleotides align to TRBD1. V lost 6 bases, J lost 1 base, and 8 bases stayed unmatched. The CDR3 loop spans 16 amino acids. Germline CDR1 reads LNHDA; CDR2 reads SQIVND (reference sequence). CDR3 coding DNA: TGTGCCAGTAGCCGGGGAGGGACAGGGGTCCAAGAGACCCAGTACTTC. Its protein is CASSRGGTGVQETQYF. The whole variable domain, filled in from reference TRBV19 and TRBJ2-5, reads DGGITQSPKYLFRKEGQNVTLSCEQNLNHDAMYWYRQDPGQGLRLIYYSQIVNDFQKGDIAEGYSVSREKKESFPLTVTSAQKNPTAFYLCASSRGGTGVQETQYFGPGTRLLVL.

This sequence joins TRBV10-3 and TRBJ1-5; a weak D match, TRBD1 (6 bases). CDR1 is ENHRY, CDR2 SYGVKD, per germline. The germline V and J ends were trimmed by 0 bases and 4 bases, with 10 bases remaining between them. The CDR3 is 15 amino acids. Written as DNA, the CDR3 is TGTGCCATCAGTGAGTCGATTGGACAGAATCAGCCCCAGCATTTT. Protein: CAISESIGQNQPQHF.

This chain links TRBV2 with TRBJ1-1; maybe TRBD1 (5 bases). Germline V lookup: CDR1 SNHLY, CDR2 FYNNEI. The length of the CDR3 is 14 residues. V lost 8 bases and J lost 1, with 14 bases in between. The CDR3 spells CASSRGVENTEAFF. CDR3 DNA: TGTGCCAGCTCCCGGGGGGTAGAGAACACTGAAGCTTTCTTT.

J is TRBJ1-2 and V is TRBV19; 7 bases match TRBD1. Trimming took 6 bases from V and 2 from J; bases not matched to a gene: 9. The CDR3 is made up of 15 amino acids. The germline V gene encodes CDR1 LNHDA and CDR2 SQIVND (reference sequence). The CDR3 protein is CASRERQGGNYGYTF. The CDR3 DNA reads as TGTGCCAGTAGGGAACGACAGGGAGGAAACTATGGCTACACCTTC.

V is TRBV15 and J is TRBJ1-5, with unresolved D. Germline CDR1 and CDR2: LNHNV and YYDKDF (reference sequence). The CDR3 covers 13 residues. The V end lost 5 bases, the J end lost 4 bases, and 9 bases lay between the germline ends. The CDR3 DNA sequence: TGTGCCACCAGCCAGTGGCAGAATCAGCCCCAGCATTTT. Encoded protein: CATSQWQNQPQHF.

V usage is TRBV7-2 and J usage is TRBJ1-2, with D unresolved. In germline, CDR1 is SGHTA, CDR2 FQGNSA. The CDR3 length is 14 residues. V lost 0 bases, J lost 3 bases, and 8 bases lay in between. The CDR3 nucleotides are TGTGCCAGCAGCTTAGCGGGCAGGTACTATGGCTACACCTTC. It codes for CASSLAGRYYGYTF.

The J gene is TRBJ1-2, the V gene TRBV3-1 (or the pseudogene TRBV3-2); D may be TRBD1 (5 bases). This CDR3 spans 13 amino acids. V dropped 4 bases and J dropped 4 bases, with 10 bases sitting between them. Looked up from germline, CDR1 is LGHDT and CDR2 is YNNKEL (reference sequence). The CDR3 sequence: CASSRGTVYGYTF. CDR3 nucleotides: TGTGCCAGCAGCCGCGGGACCGTCTATGGCTACACCTTC.

The V gene is TRBV15, the J gene TRBJ2-7, with D possibly being TRBD1 (7 bases). Germline loops: CDR1 LNHNV, CDR2 YYDKDF (reference sequence). The CDR3 sequence is 14 residues long. Between the trimmed V and J ends, which lost 0 bases and 2 bases, there was a span of 8 bases. The CDR3, as DNA: TGTGCCACCAGCAGAGACAGGGGGGCCTACGAGCAGTACTTC. Translation: CATSRDRGAYEQYF.

V gene TRBV9 combines with J gene TRBJ2-2, with 15 bases identical to TRBD2. Germline V gene sequence: CDR1 SGDLS, CDR2 YYNGEE. The V gene end was trimmed by 4 bases and the J gene end by 3 bases; junction bases not matched to a gene: 4. The CDR3 sequence is 17 residues long. CDR3 DNA sequence: TGTGCCAGCAGCCCCAGGACTAGCGGGAGGGACACCGGGGAGCTGTTTTTT. It is translated as CASSPRTSGRDTGELFF.

This clone was observed a single time. The gene calls are TRBV19 and TRBJ1-1; 9 bases match TRBD1. V shed 4 bases, J shed 8 bases, and the junction held 5 bases outside the gene matches. Germline V gives CDR1 LNHDA, CDR2 SQIVND (reference sequence). CDR3 length: 13 amino acids. CDR3 coding DNA: TGTGCCAGTAGTAATGGACAGGGGTTCGAAGCTTTCTTT. This codes for CASSNGQGFEAFF.

CDR3 loop: CASSKSSGRGYNEQFF. The DNA of the CDR3 is TGTGCCAGCAGCAAAAGCAGCGGGAGGGGTTACAATGAGCAGTTCTTC. The V and J genes are TRBV21-1 and TRBJ2-1; TRBD2 is the table's D call, not checked against the DNA. TRBV21-1 is a documented pseudogene. The CDR3 is made up of 16 amino acids.

V and J are TRBV5-5 and TRBJ2-1; D may be TRBD1 (6 bases). This CDR3 is built from 15 residues. CDR1 and CDR2 (germline): SGHKS, YYEKEE (reference sequence). Trimming left V 1 base short and J 0 bases short, with 8 bases between. CDR3 protein: CASSLQDSSYNEQFF. The CDR3 DNA sequence: TGTGCCAGCAGCTTGCAGGACAGCTCCTACAATGAGCAGTTCTTC.

This clone was observed a few times. CDR3 sequence: CASSQMRRSSGGAPDTQYF. The CDR3 DNA is TGCGCCAGCAGCCAAATGCGGCGTAGTAGCGGGGGGGCCCCAGATACGCAGTATTTT. V is TRBV4-1 and J is TRBJ2-3; 11 bases map to TRBD2. The CDR3 sequence is 19 residues long. V trimming: 2 bases; J trimming: 4 bases; junction bases outside the gene matches: 14. Germline V gene sequence: CDR1 MGHRA, CDR2 YSYEKL.

Only a few counts were recorded for this clone. The chain couples TRBV7-2 to TRBJ2-2, with D tentatively TRBD2 (5 bases). Germline assignment: CDR1 SGHTA and CDR2 FQGNSA. Deletions cut 6 bases from V and 9 bases from J, with 8 bases between. The CDR3 totals 11 residues. The CDR3 DNA reads as TGTGCCAGCAGAAGCGGTTGGGAGCTGTTTTTT. Translating gives CASRSGWELFF.

V and J are TRBV19 and TRBJ2-3, with D perhaps matching TRBD2 (6 bases). The CDR3 length is 15 residues. V shed 4 bases and J shed 5 bases, with 16 bases lying between them. CDR1 and CDR2 from the germline V gene are LNHDA and SQIVND (reference sequence). CDR3 nucleotides: TGTGCCAGTAGTAAAGGGGCGGGACCGAGAGATACGCAGTATTTT. Residues: CASSKGAGPRDTQYF.

The chain couples TRBV11-2 to TRBJ2-5, with TRBD2 as a possible D gene (7 bases). The CDR3 is 15 residues long. V lost 7 bases, J lost 4 bases, and 19 bases lay in between. Looked up from germline, CDR1 is SGHAT and CDR2 is FQNNGV. In DNA form, the CDR3 reads TGTGCCAGCACTCAAGCTGGGGGGGCCGGAGAGACCCAGTACTTC. It encodes CASTQAGGAGETQYF.

This chain uses TRBV11-2 with TRBJ2-1; D may be TRBD1 (6 bases). The CDR3 totals 14 residues. V was cut by 3 bases and J by 0 bases, with 6 bases left in between. Germline CDR1 is SGHAT and CDR2 is FQNNGV. The CDR3 DNA is TGTGCCAGCAGCTTGGACAGCTCCTACAATGAGCAGTTCTTC. As protein: CASSLDSSYNEQFF.

The chain has TRBV6-5 and TRBJ2-5; 8 bases are shared with TRBD1. This CDR3 has 14 amino acids. Germline assignment: CDR1 MNHEY and CDR2 SVGAGI. With V trimmed by 5 bases and J by 4 bases, 6 bases remained unmatched. CDR3 protein: CASSTSRGLETQYF. CDR3 DNA: TGTGCCAGCAGTACTAGCAGGGGGCTAGAGACCCAGTACTTC.

The rearrangement uses TRBV19 and TRBJ1-2; D remains unclear. The germline V gene encodes CDR1 LNHDA and CDR2 SQIVND (reference sequence). The CDR3 consists of 14 residues. The germline V and J ends were trimmed by 5 bases and 3 bases, with 13 bases remaining between them. CDR3 sequence (DNA): TGTGCCAGTAGTGAACAGAATATGGACTATGGCTACACCTTC. The encoded protein is CASSEQNMDYGYTF. Based on the CDR3 plus reference TRBV19 and TRBJ1-2, the full variable domain is DGGITQSPKYLFRKEGQNVTLSCEQNLNHDAMYWYRQDPGQGLRLIYYSQIVNDFQKGDIAEGYSVSREKKESFPLTVTSAQKNPTAFYLCASSEQNMDYGYTFGSGTRLTVV.

By share, this clone counts as medium-sized (0.01 to 0.1%). The chain recombines TRBV5-8 with TRBJ1-5; no clear D gene. The V gene's germline CDR1 is SGHTS and CDR2 YDEGEE. This CDR3 spans 15 amino acids. Trimming took off 0 bases at V and 0 bases at J, with 7 bases between the two ends. CDR3 nucleotides: TGTGCCAGCAGCTTGGACGGGTATAGCAATCAGCCCCAGCATTTT. Residues: CASSLDGYSNQPQHF. The complete variable domain, with remaining parts taken from reference TRBV5-8 and TRBJ1-5, reads EAGVTQSPTHLIKTRGQQATLRCSPISGHTSVYWYQQALGLGLQFLLWYDEGEERNRGNFPPRFSGRQFPNYSSELNVNALELEDSALYLCASSLDGYSNQPQHFGDGTRLSIL.

This chain links TRBV27 with TRBJ1-2, with D possibly being TRBD1 (5 bases). Germline assignment: CDR1 MNHEY and CDR2 SMNVEV (reference sequence). Trimming took 5 bases from V and 1 from J, leaving 29 bases between them. The CDR3 extends over 20 amino acids. The CDR3 DNA is TGTGCCAGCAGTCCCCGAAGGTCGACAGCGATACCCGTACATAACTATGGCTACACCTTC. Its protein is CASSPRRSTAIPVHNYGYTF.

The chain uses TRBV18 and TRBJ1-5, with 8 bases aligning to TRBD1. CDR1 and CDR2 from the germline V gene are KGHSH and LQKENI. This CDR3 comprises 15 residues. V shed 3 bases and J 0 bases; nucleotides not matched to a gene: 1. Here the CDR3 DNA reads TGTGCCAGCTCACCGACAGGGGATAGCAATCAGCCCCAGCATTTT. Translating gives CASSPTGDSNQPQHF.

This clone came up once. This chain links TRBV7-6 with TRBJ2-3, with D perhaps TRBD2 (5 bases). With 5 bases removed from V and 3 bases from J, the gap between germline ends came to 6 bases. Germline values: CDR1 SGHVS, CDR2 FNYEAQ. This CDR3 is built from 12 residues. Written as DNA, the CDR3 is TGTGCCAGCAGCCCGGGGACAGATACGCAGTATTTT. Protein sequence: CASSPGTDTQYF.

This rearrangement joins TRBV5-1 to TRBJ2-7; 9 bases fit TRBD1. With 0 bases clipped from V and 5 bases from J, the junction kept 9 bases outside the gene matches. CDR1 SGHRS and CDR2 YFSETQ come from the germline V gene. The CDR3 has 16 amino acids. The CDR3 nucleotides read TGCGCCAGCAGCTTGGCCCCCCGGACAGGGGAGCACGAGCAGTACTTC. Encoded protein: CASSLAPRTGEHEQYF. Variable domain in full (rest from reference TRBV5-1 and TRBJ2-7): KAGVTQTPRYLIKTRGQQVTLSCSPISGHRSVSWYQQTPGQGLQFLFEYFSETQRNKGNFPGRFSGRQFSNSRSEMNVSTLELGDSALYLCASSLAPRTGEHEQYFGPGTRLTVT.

The chain is built from TRBV11-3 and TRBJ2-1; 13 bases map to TRBD2. The V segment lost 5 bases and the J segment 0 bases; nucleotides outside the gene matches: 4. Germline V gives CDR1 SGHNT, CDR2 YENEEA. This CDR3 contains 17 residues. CDR3 DNA sequence: TGTGCCAGCAGCATTACTAGCGGGAGGGCCTCCTACAATGAGCAGTTCTTC. This translates into CASSITSGRASYNEQFF.

The rearrangement joins TRBV21-1 to TRBJ2-2; no check of the table's D call, TRBD2, against the DNA was made. TRBV21-1 is tagged as a pseudogene. The CDR3 totals 16 residues. Here the CDR3 reads CASTPGTSENTGELFF. Here the CDR3 DNA reads TGTGCCAGCACGCCCGGGACTAGCGAGAACACCGGGGAGCTGTTTTTT.

This clone was picked up one time. This chain links TRBV12-3 or TRBV12-4 with TRBJ2-1; possible D gene TRBD1, 5 bases. CDR3 length: 12 residues. The V end lost 3 bases, the J end lost 9 bases, and 9 bases lay between the germline ends. The CDR3 reads CASSFRDGEQFF. The CDR3 nucleotides are TGTGCCAGCAGTTTCAGGGATGGTGAGCAGTTCTTC.